These 11 T cell receptor beta chains were all obtained from the same sample, sequenced in a study of vaccination and CD4 T cells after COVID-19. No cognate antigen is known for these TCRs. The assay that was used to sequence DNA from cultured CD4+ T cells was the Oncomine TCR Beta short-read assay. TCRdb reprocessed the PCR reads with MiXCR, giving one entry per CDR3 protein. The sample records some 24,000 distinct CDR3 sequences, less than 40% being singletons. The time point here: late sampling 161 to 241 days after vaccination in a few convalescent patients. Stated treatment: roughly 11-day PBMC culture with coronavirus spike peptide pools or control peptides (ViraFEST assay). Sequencing was performed on CD4+ T cells from blood, cultured in vitro, taken about 7 months after SARS-CoV-2 vaccination. The receptor set was obtained from a human donor who had recovered from COVID-19.

The chain couples TRBV6-1 to TRBJ2-2; no definite D call. Trimming removed 6 bases at V and 4 bases at J, with 15 bases between. Germline CDR1 is MNHNS and CDR2 is SASEGT. The CDR3 runs to 15 residues. The CDR3 here is CASSAGWGSTGELFF. The DNA for the CDR3 is TGTGCCAGCAGCGCCGGTTGGGGAAGCACCGGGGAGCTGTTTTTT.

This clonotype appeared a few times. The chain is built from TRBV6-1 and TRBJ1-5, with 9 bases identical to TRBD1. The ends lost 11 bases at V and 7 bases at J; junction bases unmatched: 12. Germline V lookup: CDR1 MNHNS, CDR2 SASEGT. CDR3 size: 14 residues. The DNA for the CDR3 is TGTGCCGTCTACCGGGACAGGGCAGCGCAGCCCCAGCATTTT. It is translated as CAVYRDRAAQPQHF.

In this sample, this clonotype turned up a few times. The chain recombines TRBV24-1 with TRBJ2-3; D uncertain. Trimming took off 9 bases at V and 4 bases at J, with 13 bases between the two ends. In germline, CDR1 is KGHDR, CDR2 SFDVKD. This CDR3 is built from 13 residues. The CDR3 is CATRQAPSDTQYF. The CDR3 DNA reads as TGTGCCACCCGGCAAGCCCCTTCAGATACGCAGTATTTT.

The V gene is TRBV11-2, the J gene TRBJ2-7; 11 bases are shared with TRBD2. CDR3 length: 16 amino acids. Germline V gene sequence: CDR1 SGHAT, CDR2 FQNNGV. The ends lost 0 bases at V and 8 bases at J; junction bases unmatched: 9. The CDR3 sequence is CASSLEGTSGGTKQYF. The DNA of the CDR3 is TGTGCCAGCAGCTTAGAGGGCACTAGCGGGGGTACCAAGCAGTACTTC.

The genes are TRBV20-1 and TRBJ2-7; D may correspond to TRBD1 or TRBD2 (6 bases each). This CDR3 has 14 residues. V gave up 2 bases and J gave up 5 bases, with 16 bases separating them. Germline CDR1 is DFQATT and CDR2 is SNEGSKA (reference sequence). The CDR3 loop is CSARRGAPPHEQYF. Here the CDR3 DNA reads TGCAGTGCTAGAAGGGGGGCACCCCCCCACGAGCAGTACTTC.

This clonotype was observed a few times. V gene TRBV24-1 combines with J gene TRBJ1-2, with a tentative D call TRBD1 (5 bases). The CDR3 is 15 amino acids. CDR1 and CDR2 (germline): KGHDR, SFDVKD. V was shortened by 5 bases and J by 2 bases, with 14 bases between the two germline ends. The CDR3 DNA follows: TGTGCCACCAGTGGCGCCATGGAGGGGAACTATGGCTACACCTTC. Protein product: CATSGAMEGNYGYTF.

The chain combines TRBV20-1 with TRBJ2-3, with D possibly being TRBD1 (6 bases). Germline CDR1 is DFQATT and CDR2 is SNEGSKA (reference sequence). V lost 3 bases to trimming and J lost 6 bases, with 13 bases between them. This CDR3 has 13 amino acids. CDR3 loop: CSASLQGYDTQYF. In DNA, the CDR3 is TGCAGTGCTAGTCTACAGGGATACGATACGCAGTATTTT.

V is TRBV11-2 and J is TRBJ2-7; perhaps TRBD1 as D (6 bases). Germline loops: CDR1 SGHAT, CDR2 FQNNGV. This CDR3 contains 17 residues. The germline V and J ends were trimmed by 5 bases and 0 bases, with 20 bases remaining between them. This CDR3 reads CASSPIQGPRASYEQYF. As DNA, the CDR3 is TGTGCCAGCAGCCCGATACAGGGCCCAAGGGCCTCCTACGAGCAGTACTTC.

The V call is TRBV6-1, the J call TRBJ1-2; 7 positions match TRBD1. CDR1 MNHNS and CDR2 SASEGT come from the germline V gene. This CDR3 region has 13 residues. After removal of 5 bases from V and 3 bases from J, the junction contained 3 bases not matched to a gene. The CDR3 DNA reads as TGTGCCAGCAGTACAGGGGACGACTATGGCTACACCTTC. Translation gives CASSTGDDYGYTF.

J is TRBJ1-2 and V is TRBV15; D unresolved. There are 12 residues in the CDR3. Trimming left V 1 base short and J 7 bases short, with 7 bases between. Germline V gene lookup returns CDR1 LNHNV and CDR2 YYDKDF (reference sequence). In DNA, the CDR3 is TGTGCCACCAGCAGAGTGGCGGGTGGCTACACCTTC. This sequence encodes CATSRVAGGYTF.

This chain joins TRBV28 and TRBJ2-1; maybe TRBD2 (5 bases). Germline V gives CDR1 MDHEN, CDR2 SYDVKM. The V and J ends lost 8 bases and 9 bases respectively, with 17 bases between them. CDR3 length: 13 amino acids. The CDR3 loop reads CASGLQSQREQFF. The DNA for the CDR3 is TGTGCCAGCGGACTTCAGTCACAACGTGAGCAGTTCTTC. The full variable domain, in which reference TRBV28 and TRBJ2-1 provide the parts outside the CDR3, is DVKVTQSSRYLVKRTGEKVFLECVQDMDHENMFWYRQDPGLGLRLIYFSYDVKMKEKGDIPEGYSVSREKKERFSLILESASTNQTSMYLCASGLQSQREQFFGPGTRLTVL.